Sequencing of this T cell receptor beta chain was carried out in a study of cytomegalovirus exposure and HLA in healthy donors. Researchers ran the PCR with 60 Vbeta and 13 Jbeta primers. Using immunoSEQ multiplex PCR, the repertoire was profiled, and TCRdb retains in-frame clones only, with some absent. The repertoire includes approximately 88,000 clones, 76% of them detected once, and approximately 5.1% sits in the top ten. Notes on the study in general: Later examination showed HLA-associated TCR beta chains had greater clonal expansion than equally common others.

Concerning this clone itself: Its antigen is currently unknown.

The germline V and J ends were trimmed by 6 bases and 5 bases, with 19 bases remaining between them. This CDR3 region has 15 residues. Germline values: CDR1 LNHDA, CDR2 SQIVND (reference sequence). The source is a man in his thirties or forties in good health and CMV-seropositive. Sequencing used PBMCs. V and J are TRBV19 and TRBJ1-1; D gene ambiguous. The CDR3, as DNA: TGTGCCAGTAGCACCTCTGGGCTCCAGCGGACTGAAGCTTTCTTT. Protein sequence: CASSTSGLQRTEAFF.